One T cell receptor (beta chain) is described in this entry. Its specificity is not known. Germline CDR1 and CDR2: MNHEY and SVGAGI. The V gene lost 4 bases and the J gene lost 4 bases, with 16 bases spanning the gap. The length of the CDR3 is 15 residues. Using immunoSEQ multiplex PCR, the repertoire was profiled, and TCRdb retains in-frame clones only, with some absent. The sample has 150,000 to 200,000 clones, approximately 92% seen once. This record belongs to a study of T cell responses to AZD1222 COVID-19 vaccine. General study points: Females made up more of the donors, who were largely white British, and clonal diversity may have come out too low.

The rearrangement uses TRBV6-5 and TRBJ1-2, with D unresolved. The origin of this receptor is an adult in good health. The sample was peripheral blood, taken on day 0 of AZD1222 vaccination. The CDR3 loop reads CASSSPTDHIYGYTF. CDR3 DNA sequence: TGTGCCAGCAGTTCCCCGACTGACCATATCTATGGCTACACCTTC.